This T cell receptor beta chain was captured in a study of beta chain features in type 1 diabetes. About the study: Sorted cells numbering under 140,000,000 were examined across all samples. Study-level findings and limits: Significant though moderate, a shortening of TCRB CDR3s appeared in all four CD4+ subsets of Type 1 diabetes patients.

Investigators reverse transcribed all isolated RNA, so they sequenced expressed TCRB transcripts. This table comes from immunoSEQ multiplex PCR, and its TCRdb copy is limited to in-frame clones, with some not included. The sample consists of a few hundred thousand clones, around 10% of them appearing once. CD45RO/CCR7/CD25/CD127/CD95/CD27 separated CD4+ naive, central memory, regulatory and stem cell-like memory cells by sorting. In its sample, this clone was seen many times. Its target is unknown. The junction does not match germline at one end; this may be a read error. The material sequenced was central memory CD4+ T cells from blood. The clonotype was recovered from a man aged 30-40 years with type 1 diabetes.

The CDR3 loop reads CASSYSTQGVDF. The CDR3 DNA sequence: TGTGCCAGCAGTTACTCGACACAGGGGGTGGACTTC. The chain has TRBV6-6 and TRBJ2-4, with 8 positions matching TRBD1. Germline V lookup: CDR1 MNHNY, CDR2 SVGAGI (reference sequence). The CDR3 length is 12 residues.